The 13 T cell receptor beta chains in this list originate from one sample, sequenced in a study of blood T cell repertoires in COVID-19 (dated by TCRdb to 2020 to 2022). Library preparation was by the immunoSEQ multiplex PCR assay. Here the immuneACCESS table is served through TCRdb, limited to in-frame sequences with V and J called. Missing clones are a known gap in these copies; in checked studies unresolved V genes cover under half, and the rest lacks a known reason. In this sample the table shows about 350,000 clones, more than 70% of which occur a single time. In total, the top ten clones hold just over 1% of the sample. The sample comprised PBMCs or T cells enriched from blood (not recorded which). Source of these receptors: a woman between 25 and 40 years old who had been exposed to COVID-19.

This chain links TRBV28 with TRBJ2-7; a weak D match, TRBD1 (6 bases). This CDR3 region has 15 residues. V was clipped by 6 bases and J by 1 base, with 16 bases between them. CDR1 is MDHEN and CDR2 is SYDVKM in the germline V gene. Here the CDR3 reads CASRIATGSSYEQYF. The CDR3 DNA sequence: TGTGCCAGCAGAATCGCTACAGGGAGTTCCTACGAGCAGTACTTC.

The CDR3 DNA reads TGCAGCGTTGAACGCGGGCGCGGGGACAATGAGCAGTTCTTC. It specifies CSVERGRGDNEQFF. This chain links TRBV29-1 with TRBJ2-1, with D perhaps matching TRBD2 (6 bases). The V and J ends lost 2 bases and 5 bases respectively, with 13 bases between them. There are 14 residues in the CDR3. The germline V gene encodes CDR1 SQVTM and CDR2 ANQGSEA.

This clone was detected only a few times. This chain joins TRBV19 and TRBJ2-5, with TRBD1 identical over 8 bases. The CDR3 runs to 15 residues. J lost 2 bases, V lost 5 bases, and 7 bases had no gene match. The germline V gene has CDR1 LNHDA and CDR2 SQIVND (reference sequence). In DNA, the CDR3 is TGTGCCAGTAGTGCCCAGGGGGCGACACAAGAGACCCAGTACTTC. It codes for CASSAQGATQETQYF.

CDR3 DNA: TGTGCCAGTAGACCCTTTAGGGGCGGCAATCAGCCCCAGCATTTT. Residues: CASRPFRGGNQPQHF. This sequence joins TRBV19 and TRBJ1-5; perhaps TRBD1 as D (5 bases). V dropped 6 bases and J dropped 2 bases, with 14 bases sitting between them. The CDR3 totals 15 residues. Germline lookup yields CDR1 LNHDA and CDR2 SQIVND (reference sequence).

The rearrangement links TRBV7-2 to TRBJ1-1, with D unclear. CDR1 is SGHTA, CDR2 FQGNSA, per germline. V was clipped by 4 bases and J by 2 bases, with 11 bases between them. This CDR3 is 14 amino acids long. The CDR3 region is CASSSRPTNTEAFF. The CDR3 bases are TGTGCCAGCAGCTCCCGCCCCACAAACACTGAAGCTTTCTTT.

V and J are TRBV25-1 and TRBJ1-2, with TRBD1 matching over 7 bases. Germline CDR1 MGHDK, CDR2 SYGVNS. Trimming removed 6 bases from V and 4 bases from J; junction bases left unmatched: 8. CDR3 length: 14 residues. The CDR3 nucleotides are TGTGCCAGCAGGTCGATGACAGGGATCTATGGCTACACCTTC. Translated, it gives CASRSMTGIYGYTF.

The chain employs TRBV28 and TRBJ1-6, with 7 bases aligning to TRBD1. CDR1 is MDHEN and CDR2 is SYDVKM in the germline V gene. After removal of 6 bases from V and 8 bases from J, the junction contained 4 bases not matched to a gene. The CDR3 runs to 13 residues. The CDR3 DNA reads TGTGCCAGCAGCTACAGGGGTGATTCACCCCTCCACTTT. This codes for CASSYRGDSPLHF.

DNA for the CDR3: TGTGCCAGCAGGGGTTTGGGCAGGGAGCGGGATCAGCCCCAGCATTTT. It translates to CASRGLGRERDQPQHF. The genes are TRBV28 and TRBJ1-5; TRBD1 might be the D (5 bases). This CDR3 comprises 16 residues. Deletions cut 6 bases from V and 5 bases from J, with 20 bases between. CDR1 and CDR2 from the germline V gene are MDHEN and SYDVKM.

This chain connects TRBV19 to TRBJ1-1, with D possibly TRBD1 on 5 matching bases. This CDR3 is built from 15 residues. CDR1 is LNHDA and CDR2 is SQIVND in the germline V gene (reference sequence). V was pared by 0 bases and J by 3 bases, with 11 bases between. The CDR3 DNA sequence: TGTGCCAGTAGTATAGATAGGGGCGGCTACACTGAAGCTTTCTTT. It is translated as CASSIDRGGYTEAFF.

The V gene is TRBV28, the J gene TRBJ2-4; tentative D call: TRBD1 (5 bases). Trimming took 6 bases from V and 0 from J, leaving 12 bases between them. This CDR3 has 15 residues. CDR1 is MDHEN and CDR2 is SYDVKM in the germline V gene. The CDR3 DNA is TGTGCCAGCAGGCCCAGGGATCTAGCCAAAAACATTCAGTACTTC. It yields the protein CASRPRDLAKNIQYF.

The CDR3 is CASTPRLGTLTKNIQYF. Written as DNA, the CDR3 is TGTGCCAGTACCCCCCGACTCGGAACCCTTACCAAAAACATTCAGTACTTC. The rearrangement uses TRBV19 and TRBJ2-4; D not certain. This CDR3 contains 17 residues. Germline V gene sequence: CDR1 LNHDA, CDR2 SQIVND (reference sequence). V lost 7 bases and J 2 bases, leaving 21 bases between the germline ends.

The count of this clone is one. The rearrangement uses TRBV3-1 (or the pseudogene TRBV3-2) and TRBJ1-6; possibly TRBD1 for D (5 bases). This CDR3 is built from 15 residues. Germline loops: CDR1 LGHDT, CDR2 YNNKEL (reference sequence). The V gene lost 0 bases and the J gene lost 7 bases, with 10 bases spanning the gap. CDR3 nucleotides: TGTGCCAGCAGCCAAGAGGGAGGGGCAAATTCACCCCTCCACTTT. It translates to CASSQEGGANSPLHF.

V and J are TRBV12-5 and TRBJ1-5; D gene ambiguous. The CDR3 is made up of 13 amino acids. Trimming removed 5 bases at V and 9 bases at J, with 14 bases between. Germline V gives CDR1 LGHNT, CDR2 FRNRAP. The CDR3 loop is CASGRTEGWPQHF. CDR3 DNA sequence: TGTGCTAGTGGTAGAACCGAGGGTTGGCCCCAGCATTTT.